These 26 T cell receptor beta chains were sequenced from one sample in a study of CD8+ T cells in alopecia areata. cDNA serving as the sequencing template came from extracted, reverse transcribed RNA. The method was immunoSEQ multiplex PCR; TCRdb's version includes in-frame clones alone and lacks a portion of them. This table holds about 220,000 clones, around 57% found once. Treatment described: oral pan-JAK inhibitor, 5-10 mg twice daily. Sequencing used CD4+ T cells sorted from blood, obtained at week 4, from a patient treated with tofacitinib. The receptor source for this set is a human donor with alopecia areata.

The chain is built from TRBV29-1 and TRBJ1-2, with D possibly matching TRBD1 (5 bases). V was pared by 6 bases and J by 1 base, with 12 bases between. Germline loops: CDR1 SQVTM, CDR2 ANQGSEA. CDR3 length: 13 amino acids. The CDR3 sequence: CSVGRGVNYGYTF. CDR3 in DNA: TGCAGCGTGGGACGAGGGGTTAACTATGGCTACACCTTC.

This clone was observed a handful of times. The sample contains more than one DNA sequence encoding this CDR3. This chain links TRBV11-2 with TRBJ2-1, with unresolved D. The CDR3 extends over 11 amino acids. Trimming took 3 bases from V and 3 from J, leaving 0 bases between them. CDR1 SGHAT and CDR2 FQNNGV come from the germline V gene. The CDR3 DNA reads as TGTGCCAGCAGCTTCTACAATGAGCAGTTCTTC. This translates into CASSFYNEQFF.

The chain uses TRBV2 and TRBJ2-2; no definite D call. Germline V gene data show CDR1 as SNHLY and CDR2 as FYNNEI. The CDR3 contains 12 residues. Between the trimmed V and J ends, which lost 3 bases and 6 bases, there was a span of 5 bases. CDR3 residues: CASSEVSGELFF. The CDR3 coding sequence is TGTGCCAGCAGTGAGGTTTCCGGGGAGCTGTTTTTT.

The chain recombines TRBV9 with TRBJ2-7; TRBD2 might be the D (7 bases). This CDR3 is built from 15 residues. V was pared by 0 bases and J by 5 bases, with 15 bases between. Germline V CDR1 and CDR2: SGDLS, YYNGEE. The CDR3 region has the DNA TGTGCCAGCAGCGTAGAATCGGGGGGCCGCGACGAGCAGTACTTC. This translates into CASSVESGGRDEQYF. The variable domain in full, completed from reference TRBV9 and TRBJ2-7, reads DSGVTQTPKHLITATGQRVTLRCSPRSGDLSVYWYQQSLDQGLQFLIQYYNGEERAKGNILERFSAQQFPDLHSELNLSSLELGDSALYFCASSVESGGRDEQYFGPGTRLTVT.

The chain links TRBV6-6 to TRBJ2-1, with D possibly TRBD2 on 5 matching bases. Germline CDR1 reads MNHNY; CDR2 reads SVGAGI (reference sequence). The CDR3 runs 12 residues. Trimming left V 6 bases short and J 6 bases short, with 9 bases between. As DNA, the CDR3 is TGTGCCAGCAGGATAAGCGGCAATGAGCAGTTCTTC. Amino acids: CASRISGNEQFF.

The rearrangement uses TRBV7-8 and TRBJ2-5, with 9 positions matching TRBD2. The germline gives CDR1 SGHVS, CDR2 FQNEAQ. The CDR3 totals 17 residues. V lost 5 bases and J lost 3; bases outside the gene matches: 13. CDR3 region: CASSKERLAETKETQYF. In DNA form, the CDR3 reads TGTGCCAGCAGCAAGGAGAGACTAGCGGAGACCAAAGAGACCCAGTACTTC.

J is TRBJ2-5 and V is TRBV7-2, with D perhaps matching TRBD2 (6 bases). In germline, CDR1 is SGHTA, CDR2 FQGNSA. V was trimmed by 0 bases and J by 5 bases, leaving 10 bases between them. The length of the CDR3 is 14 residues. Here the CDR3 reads CASSLAAGRETQYF. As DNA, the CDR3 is TGTGCCAGCAGCTTAGCGGCGGGGAGGGAGACCCAGTACTTC.

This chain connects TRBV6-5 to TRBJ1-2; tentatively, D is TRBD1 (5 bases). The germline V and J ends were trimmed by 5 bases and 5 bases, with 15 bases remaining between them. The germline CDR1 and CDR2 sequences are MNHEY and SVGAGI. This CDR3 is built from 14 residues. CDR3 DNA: TGTGCCAGCAGTCGATCGCAGGGTCAATATGGCTACACCTTC. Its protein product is CASSRSQGQYGYTF.

The DNA of the CDR3 is TGTGCCAGCAGTAATCAGGGGCCCCTCCACTTT. This sequence encodes CASSNQGPLHF. V and J are TRBV25-1 and TRBJ1-6, with D possibly being TRBD1 (6 bases). This CDR3 comprises 11 residues. Germline V gene data show CDR1 as MGHDK and CDR2 as SYGVNS. V shed 5 bases and J shed 13 bases, with 9 bases lying between them.

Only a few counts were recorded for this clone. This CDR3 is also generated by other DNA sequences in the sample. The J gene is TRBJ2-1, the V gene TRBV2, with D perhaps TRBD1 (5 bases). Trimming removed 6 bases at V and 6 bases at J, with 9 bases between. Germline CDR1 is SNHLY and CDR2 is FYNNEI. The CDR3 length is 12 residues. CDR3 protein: CASSSQGNEQFF. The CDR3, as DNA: TGTGCCAGCAGCTCTCAGGGCAATGAGCAGTTCTTC. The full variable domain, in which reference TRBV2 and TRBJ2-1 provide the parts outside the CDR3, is EPEVTQTPSHQVTQMGQEVILRCVPISNHLYFYWYRQILGQKVEFLVSFYNNEISEKSEIFDDQFSVERPDGSNFTLKIRSTKLEDSAMYFCASSSQGNEQFFGPGTRLTVL.

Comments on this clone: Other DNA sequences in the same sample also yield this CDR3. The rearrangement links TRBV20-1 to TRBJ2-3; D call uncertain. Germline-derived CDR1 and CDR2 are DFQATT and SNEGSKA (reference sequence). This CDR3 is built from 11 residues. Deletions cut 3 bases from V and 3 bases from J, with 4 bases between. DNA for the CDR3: TGCAGTGCTAGGATAACAGATACGCAGTATTTT. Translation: CSARITDTQYF.

CDR3 region: CSVRTSGGREQYF. The CDR3 DNA sequence: TGCAGCGTTCGGACTAGCGGGGGGAGAGAGCAGTACTTC. V usage is TRBV29-1 and J usage is TRBJ2-7, with 14 nucleotides matching TRBD2. The V gene's germline CDR1 is SQVTM and CDR2 ANQGSEA. The length of the CDR3 is 13 residues. V shed 5 bases, J shed 7 bases, and the junction held 4 bases outside the gene matches.

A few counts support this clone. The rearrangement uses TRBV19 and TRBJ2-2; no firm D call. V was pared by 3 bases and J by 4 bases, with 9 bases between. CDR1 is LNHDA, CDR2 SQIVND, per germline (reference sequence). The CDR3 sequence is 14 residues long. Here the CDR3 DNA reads TGTGCCAGTAGTATCAACAGTGGCACCGGGGAGCTGTTTTTT. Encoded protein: CASSINSGTGELFF. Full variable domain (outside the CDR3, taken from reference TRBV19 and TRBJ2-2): DGGITQSPKYLFRKEGQNVTLSCEQNLNHDAMYWYRQDPGQGLRLIYYSQIVNDFQKGDIAEGYSVSREKKESFPLTVTSAQKNPTAFYLCASSINSGTGELFFGEGSRLTVL.

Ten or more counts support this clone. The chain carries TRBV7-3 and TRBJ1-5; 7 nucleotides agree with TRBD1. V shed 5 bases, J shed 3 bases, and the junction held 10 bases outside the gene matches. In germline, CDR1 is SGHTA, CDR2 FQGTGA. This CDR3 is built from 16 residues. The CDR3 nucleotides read TGTGCCAGCAGCCTACCGACAGGGAGAAACAATCAGCCCCAGCATTTT. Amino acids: CASSLPTGRNNQPQHF.

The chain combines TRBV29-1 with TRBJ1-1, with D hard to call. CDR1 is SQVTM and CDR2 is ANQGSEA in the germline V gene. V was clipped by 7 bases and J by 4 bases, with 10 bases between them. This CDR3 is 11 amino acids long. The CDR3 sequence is CSARWSTEAFF. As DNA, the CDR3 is TGCAGCGCGAGGTGGAGCACTGAAGCTTTCTTT.

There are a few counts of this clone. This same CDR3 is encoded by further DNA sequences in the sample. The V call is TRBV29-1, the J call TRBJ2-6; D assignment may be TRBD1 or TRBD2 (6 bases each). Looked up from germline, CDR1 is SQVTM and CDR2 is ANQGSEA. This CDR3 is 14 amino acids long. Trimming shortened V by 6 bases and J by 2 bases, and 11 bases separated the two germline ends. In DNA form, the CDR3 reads TGCAGCGTGGAGGGGGGCCCTGGGGCCAACGTCCTGACTTTC. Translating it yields CSVEGGPGANVLTF.

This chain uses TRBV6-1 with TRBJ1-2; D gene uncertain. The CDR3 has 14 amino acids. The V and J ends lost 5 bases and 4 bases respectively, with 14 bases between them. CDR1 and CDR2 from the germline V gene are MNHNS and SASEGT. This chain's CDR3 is CASSPQYLGYGYTF. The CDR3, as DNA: TGTGCCAGCAGTCCCCAGTACCTTGGCTATGGCTACACCTTC.

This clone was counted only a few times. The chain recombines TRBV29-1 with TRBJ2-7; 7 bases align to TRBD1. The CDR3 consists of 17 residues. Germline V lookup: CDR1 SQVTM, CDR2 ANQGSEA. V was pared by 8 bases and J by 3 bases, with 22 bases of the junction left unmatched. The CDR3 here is CSPEQLLKGQSLYEQYF. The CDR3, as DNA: TGCAGCCCTGAACAATTGCTGAAGGGACAGAGCCTCTACGAGCAGTACTTC.

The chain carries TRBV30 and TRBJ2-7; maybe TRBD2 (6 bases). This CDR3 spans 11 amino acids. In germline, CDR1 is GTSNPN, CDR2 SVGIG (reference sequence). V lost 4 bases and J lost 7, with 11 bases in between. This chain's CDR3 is CAWMVGREQYF. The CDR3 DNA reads TGTGCCTGGATGGTGGGGAGGGAGCAGTACTTC.

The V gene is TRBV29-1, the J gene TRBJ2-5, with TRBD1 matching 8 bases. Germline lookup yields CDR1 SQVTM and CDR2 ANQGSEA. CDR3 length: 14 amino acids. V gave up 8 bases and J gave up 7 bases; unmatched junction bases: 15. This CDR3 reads CSSRPGQGAGTQYF. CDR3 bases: TGCAGCTCACGCCCGGGGCAGGGGGCCGGGACCCAGTACTTC.

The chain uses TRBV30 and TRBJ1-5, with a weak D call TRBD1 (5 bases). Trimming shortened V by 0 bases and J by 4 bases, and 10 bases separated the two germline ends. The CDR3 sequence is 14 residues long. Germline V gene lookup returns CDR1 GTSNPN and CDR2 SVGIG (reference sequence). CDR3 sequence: CAWSVWGQNQPQHF. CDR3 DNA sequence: TGTGCCTGGAGTGTGTGGGGCCAGAATCAGCCCCAGCATTTT.

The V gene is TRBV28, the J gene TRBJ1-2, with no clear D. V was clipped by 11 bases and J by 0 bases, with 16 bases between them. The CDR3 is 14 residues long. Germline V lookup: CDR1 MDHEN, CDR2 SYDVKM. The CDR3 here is CASSPIQANYGYTF. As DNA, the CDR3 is TGTGCCTCTTCCCCCATTCAAGCTAACTATGGCTACACCTTC.

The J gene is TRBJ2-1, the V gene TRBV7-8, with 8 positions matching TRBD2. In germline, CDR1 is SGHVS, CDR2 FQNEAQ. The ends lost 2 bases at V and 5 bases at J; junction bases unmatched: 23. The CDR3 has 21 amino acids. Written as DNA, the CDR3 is TGTGCCAGCAGCTTAAATTTTTACGAGTCTAGCGGGCCACAACGTAACAATGAGCAGTTCTTC. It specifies CASSLNFYESSGPQRNNEQFF.

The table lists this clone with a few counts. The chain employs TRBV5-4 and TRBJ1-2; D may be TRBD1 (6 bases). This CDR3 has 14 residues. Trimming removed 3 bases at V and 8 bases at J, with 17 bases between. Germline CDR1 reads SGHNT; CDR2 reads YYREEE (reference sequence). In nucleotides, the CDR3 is TGTGCCAGCAGCTCTGAGAGGGGGTTGGCAGGCTACACCTTC. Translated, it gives CASSSERGLAGYTF.

In DNA form, the CDR3 reads TGCGCCAGCAGCCAAGAAGATTCCTACACCTTC. It codes for CASSQEDSYTF. The chain is built from TRBV4-3 and TRBJ1-2; D is ambiguous. CDR1 is LGHNA, CDR2 YSLEER, per germline. The CDR3 is made up of 11 amino acids. V was cut by 0 bases and J by 10 bases, with 6 bases left in between.

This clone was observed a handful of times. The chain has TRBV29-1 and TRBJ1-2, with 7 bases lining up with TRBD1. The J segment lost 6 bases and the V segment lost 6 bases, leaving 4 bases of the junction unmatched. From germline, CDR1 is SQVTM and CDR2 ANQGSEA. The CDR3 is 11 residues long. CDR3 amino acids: CSVNRGNGYTF. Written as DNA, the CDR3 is TGCAGCGTGAACAGGGGTAATGGCTACACCTTC. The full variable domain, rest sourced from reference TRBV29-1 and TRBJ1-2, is SAVISQKPSRDICQRGTSLTIQCQVDSQVTMMFWYRQQPGQSLTLIATANQGSEATYESGFVIDKFPISRPNLTFSTLTVSNMSPEDSSIYLCSVNRGNGYTFGSGTRLTVV.